Following are 24 T cell receptor beta chains from one sample sequenced in a study of blood T cells in healthy people across ages. The second PCR ran about 6 to 12 cycles with a sample-barcoded 5' primer and J-beta primers. TCRdb redid the calling of the 5' RACE reads with MiXCR, one entry per CDR3 protein. The table records around 1,500,000 distinct CDR3 sequences, roughly 40% of them present only once. Sequenced sample: blood. The receptors come from a woman younger than 30 in good health.

This chain connects TRBV19 to TRBJ2-1; maybe TRBD2 (5 bases). The germline V and J ends were trimmed by 5 bases and 4 bases, with 21 bases remaining between them. Looked up from germline, CDR1 is LNHDA and CDR2 is SQIVND (reference sequence). The CDR3 runs 17 residues. The CDR3 sequence is CASSPRDSVGYYNEQFF. The CDR3 nucleotides read TGTGCCAGTAGTCCCCGGGATAGCGTGGGGTATTACAATGAGCAGTTCTTC.

V usage is TRBV12-3 or TRBV12-4 and J usage is TRBJ1-5; possible D gene TRBD1, 5 bases. TRBJ2-3 matches the DNA end more closely, so the J call is doubtful. The CDR3 contains 14 residues. The CDR3 DNA reads as TGTGCCAGCAGTAAAGGGGCAGCAAATCAGCCCCAGTATTTT. Translated, it gives CASSKGAANQPQYF.

This clonotype was found a few times. The V gene is TRBV2, the J gene TRBJ1-1; 7 bases line up with TRBD1. Germline CDR1 reads SNHLY; CDR2 reads FYNNEI. The ends lost 6 bases at V and 3 bases at J; junction bases unmatched: 4. This CDR3 is 13 amino acids long. The CDR3 sequence: CASRDTGDTEAFF. The CDR3 DNA is TGTGCCAGCAGGGATACAGGGGACACTGAAGCTTTCTTT.

V and J are TRBV28 and TRBJ2-4, with 7 bases lining up with TRBD2. The J call could be wrong; TRBJ2-7 is a better fit for the DNA end. CDR1 is MDHEN and CDR2 is SYDVKM in the germline V gene. The CDR3 runs to 14 residues. The CDR3: CASSPFGGGYEQYF. Written as DNA, the CDR3 is TGTGCCAGCAGTCCCTTTGGCGGGGGCTACGAGCAGTACTTC.

The DNA for the CDR3 is TGCAGTGCTAACCAGCGGGAGAGGCGCGCAGATACGCAGTATTTT. It is translated as CSANQRERRADTQYF. The chain employs TRBV20-1 and TRBJ2-3; 8 nucleotides match TRBD2. Trimming at V came to 4 bases and at J to 4 bases, leaving 10 bases not matched to a gene. This CDR3 has 15 amino acids. From germline, CDR1 is DFQATT and CDR2 SNEGSKA (reference sequence).

This clonotype was seen a handful of times. This sequence joins TRBV12-3 or TRBV12-4 and TRBJ2-3; maybe TRBD2 (6 bases). Trimming left V 6 bases short and J 0 bases short, with 16 bases between. This CDR3 is 16 amino acids long. The CDR3 DNA follows: TGTGCCAGCAGCCCCCGGGGGTACCCCAGCACAGATACGCAGTATTTT. Its translation: CASSPRGYPSTDTQYF.

This clonotype was seen a handful of times. The rearrangement joins TRBV20-1 to TRBJ2-3; unclear D gene. V dropped 1 base and J dropped 2 bases, with 13 bases sitting between them. In germline, CDR1 is DFQATT, CDR2 SNEGSKA (reference sequence). This CDR3 has 15 amino acids. The CDR3 bases are TGCAGTGCTAGAGTAACCGCCTCACCCACAGATACGCAGTATTTT. Encoded protein: CSARVTASPTDTQYF.

A few counts support this clonotype. The chain carries TRBV7-2 and TRBJ2-7; perhaps TRBD2 as D (6 bases). Deletions cut 3 bases from V and 2 bases from J, with 11 bases between. The germline V gene encodes CDR1 SGHTA and CDR2 FQGNSA. The length of the CDR3 is 14 residues. The CDR3 sequence is CASSFVAVPYEQYF. The CDR3 bases are TGTGCCAGCAGCTTCGTAGCGGTTCCCTACGAGCAGTACTTC.

This rearrangement joins TRBV6-1 to TRBJ2-5; maybe TRBD1 (5 bases). Per germline, CDR1 MNHNS and CDR2 SASEGT. Trimming took 6 bases from V and 1 from J, leaving 15 bases between them. The CDR3 runs to 15 residues. This CDR3 is CASSLPDSTQETQYF. DNA of the CDR3: TGTGCCAGCAGCCTACCAGACAGCACCCAAGAGACCCAGTACTTC.

This sequence joins TRBV12-5 and TRBJ2-1; 7 positions match TRBD1. The J segment lost 0 bases and the V segment lost 7 bases, leaving 3 bases of the junction unmatched. CDR3 length equals 14 residues. Germline V gives CDR1 LGHNT, CDR2 FRNRAP. Written as DNA, the CDR3 is TGTGCTAGTGAACGGGACAGCTCCTACAATGAGCAGTTCTTC. It codes for CASERDSSYNEQFF.

A note on this clonotype: One end of the junction does not line up with germline, which may come from a read error. CDR3 in DNA: TGTGCCGGCAGTTACAGTCCTAGCGGGAGTCAAACGGAGCAGTTCTTC. Translating gives CAGSYSPSGSQTEQFF. The chain links TRBV6-6 to TRBJ2-1, with TRBD2 identical over 10 bases. CDR1 MNHNY and CDR2 SVGAGI come from the germline V gene (reference sequence). This CDR3 comprises 16 residues.

This clonotype was observed a few times. The rearrangement joins TRBV2 to TRBJ1-1; perhaps TRBD1 as D (6 bases). V was pared by 6 bases and J by 0 bases, with 14 bases between. Germline CDR1 reads SNHLY; CDR2 reads FYNNEI. The CDR3 spans 15 residues. The CDR3 loop reads CASRAGTILNTEAFF. In nucleotides, the CDR3 is TGTGCCAGCAGGGCGGGGACAATACTGAACACTGAAGCTTTCTTT.

This chain joins TRBV6-6 and TRBJ2-1, with 8 bases lining up with TRBD2. Germline CDR1 MNHNY, CDR2 SVGAGI (reference sequence). V trimming: 6 bases; J trimming: 1 base; junction bases outside the gene matches: 8. This CDR3 spans 16 amino acids. In DNA, the CDR3 is TGTGCCAGCAGCCTAGGGCGGGAGGTATCCTACAATGAGCAGTTCTTC. As protein: CASSLGREVSYNEQFF.

This rearrangement joins TRBV20-1 to TRBJ2-1; TRBD1 matches 9 bases. Trimming removed 4 bases from V and 5 bases from J; junction bases left unmatched: 9. From germline, CDR1 is DFQATT and CDR2 SNEGSKA (reference sequence). The CDR3 length is 15 residues. The CDR3 spells CSATPPDRGHNEQFF. The DNA of the CDR3 is TGCAGTGCTACACCCCCGGACAGGGGACACAATGAGCAGTTCTTC.

The J gene is TRBJ2-3, the V gene TRBV29-1; 11 bases line up with TRBD2. The ends lost 4 bases at V and 3 bases at J; junction bases unmatched: 12. Germline V CDR1 and CDR2: SQVTM, ANQGSEA. This CDR3 is built from 17 residues. The CDR3 here is CSVGSSGGAGITDTQYF. The CDR3 nucleotides are TGCAGCGTTGGAAGTAGCGGGGGGGCCGGTATAACAGATACGCAGTATTTT.

V is TRBV15 and J is TRBJ1-3; D remains unclear. This CDR3 is 15 amino acids long. Trimming took 2 bases from V and 0 from J, leaving 8 bases between them. The germline V gene has CDR1 LNHNV and CDR2 YYDKDF (reference sequence). CDR3 sequence reads: CATSRRIDSGNTIYF. The CDR3 DNA is TGTGCCACCAGCAGACGTATTGACTCTGGAAACACCATATATTTT. The full variable domain, its missing parts supplied by reference TRBV15 and TRBJ1-3, is DAMVIQNPRYQVTQFGKPVTLSCSQTLNHNVMYWYQQKSSQAPKLLFHYYDKDFNNEADTPDNFQSRRPNTSFCFLDIRSPGLGDTAMYLCATSRRIDSGNTIYFGEGSWLTVV.

V is TRBV2 and J is TRBJ2-7; 7 nucleotides agree with TRBD2. Germline V gene sequence: CDR1 SNHLY, CDR2 FYNNEI. This CDR3 comprises 15 residues. V shed 4 bases, J shed 7 bases, and the junction held 13 bases outside the gene matches. The chain's CDR3 is CASSASIAGANEQYF. The CDR3 nucleotides are TGTGCCAGCAGTGCATCGATAGCGGGTGCCAATGAGCAGTACTTC. The full variable domain, with the rest looked up from reference TRBV2 and TRBJ2-7, is EPEVTQTPSHQVTQMGQEVILRCVPISNHLYFYWYRQILGQKVEFLVSFYNNEISEKSEIFDDQFSVERPDGSNFTLKIRSTKLEDSAMYFCASSASIAGANEQYFGPGTRLTVT.

This clonotype was counted only a few times. The chain employs TRBV25-1 and TRBJ2-7; D might be TRBD1 (7 bases). Trimming shortened V by 0 bases and J by 3 bases, and 9 bases separated the two germline ends. This CDR3 has 14 residues. The V gene's germline CDR1 is MGHDK and CDR2 SYGVNS. CDR3 DNA: TGTGCCAGCAGTGAATACCAGGGGGGCTACGAGCAGTACTTC. It is translated as CASSEYQGGYEQYF.

This chain links TRBV29-1 with TRBJ1-2; D might be TRBD1 (5 bases). Germline-derived CDR1 and CDR2 are SQVTM and ANQGSEA. The CDR3 is made up of 15 amino acids. Trimming cost V 4 bases and J 0 bases, with 15 bases left between them. The CDR3 coding sequence is TGCAGCGTTGGGGACCATGGATCCGCTAACTATGGCTACACCTTC. Protein: CSVGDHGSANYGYTF.

This rearrangement joins TRBV6-5 to TRBJ1-4; weak D call: TRBD1 (5 bases). Germline CDR1 MNHEY, CDR2 SVGAGI. The CDR3 covers 14 residues. V was shortened by 0 bases and J by 6 bases, with 8 bases between the two germline ends. CDR3 nucleotides: TGTGCCAGCAGTTACTCTAGAGGGGATGAAAAACTGTTTTTT. Translated: CASSYSRGDEKLFF.

This clonotype came up a few times. This sequence joins TRBV14 and TRBJ2-7, with 9 bases fitting TRBD2. V was clipped by 4 bases and J by 3 bases; unmatched bases: 10. Germline CDR1 SGHDN, CDR2 FVKESK. This CDR3 region has 16 residues. In nucleotides, the CDR3 is TGTGCCAGCAGCCCAGGGGGGGCTAGCGGGATCTACGAGCAGTACTTC. Its translation: CASSPGGASGIYEQYF.

The chain carries TRBV3-1 and TRBJ1-2; D remains ambiguous. V lost 5 bases and J 2 bases, leaving 21 bases between the germline ends. CDR3 length: 17 residues. Germline CDR1 and CDR2: LGHDT and YNNKEL (reference sequence). The CDR3 bases are TGTGCCAGCAGCAACGGGCCCAGTCAGGAGATCAACTATGGCTACACCTTC. The encoded protein is CASSNGPSQEINYGYTF.

Comment on this clonotype: One junction end disagrees with the germline gene, perhaps due to a read error. The rearrangement uses TRBV20-1 and TRBJ2-7, with 13 bases lining up with TRBD2. This CDR3 region has 16 residues. Germline CDR1 and CDR2: DFQATT and SNEGSKA (reference sequence). As DNA, the CDR3 is TGCAGTGCAAGAGGGACTAGCGGGATTCACACCTACGAGCAGTACTTC. Translation gives CSARGTSGIHTYEQYF.

The chain recombines TRBV6-4 with TRBJ2-7; D remains ambiguous. Trimming stripped 5 bases from V and 6 bases from J, with 14 bases between. The length of the CDR3 is 13 residues. The germline CDR1 and CDR2 sequences are MRHNA and SNTAGT. This CDR3 is CASSIAFVGEQYF. The CDR3 DNA follows: TGTGCCAGCAGTATAGCATTTGTTGGCGAGCAGTACTTC.